This T cell receptor (beta chain) was observed in a study of blood T cell repertoires in COVID-19. About the research overall: Researchers got acute and convalescent COVID-19 samples from the United States, Italy and Spain. T cells, B-cell-depleted T cells, or PBMCs provided the cDNA or gDNA that served as material.

Original handling: Nucleated cell counts were estimated from reference gene primer amplification. Only in-frame clones appear in the TCRdb table, and some are missing; sequencing was by immunoSEQ multiplex PCR. The DNA gave D and trimming, while V, J and clone size come from that table. The sample includes around 250,000 clones, over 80% of them seen just once. The CDR3 length is 15 residues. Germline values: CDR1 SNHLY, CDR2 FYNNEI. The ends were cut back, 9 bases at V and 3 bases at J, with 18 bases in the middle. The chain combines TRBV2 with TRBJ1-5, with unresolved D. The sequence came from a woman aged 40-49 years who had recovered from COVID-19. Sequencing was performed on peripheral blood. CDR3 loop: CASLGRENNNQPQHF. CDR3 in DNA: TGTGCCAGTTTGGGGAGGGAAAATAACAATCAGCCCCAGCATTTT.